Sequencing of this T cell receptor (beta chain) was carried out in a study of stem cell transplantation in POMP-related autoinflammatory disease. Whole-study findings and limits: Patients with PRAID showed a restricted number of unique TRB V-J gene pairings.

This clone has only one observation. Its antigen is as yet unknown. Trimming removed 4 bases at V and 12 bases at J, with 10 bases between. Germline V CDR1 and CDR2: SEHNR, FQNEAQ (reference sequence). This CDR3 comprises 11 residues. Clones were sequenced by immunoSEQ multiplex PCR, and TCRdb holds only the in-frame ones, with some missing. Of roughly 68,000 clones listed, approximately 90% are singletons. The chain has TRBV7-9 and TRBJ2-4, with D possibly TRBD1 on 5 matching bases. The origin of this receptor is a human patient with POMP-related autoinflammation and immune dysregulation (PRAID). The T cells may come from the graft donor. This material consisted of CD4+ T cells from PBMCs, taken after stem cell transplantation. The CDR3 here is CASSSTVTQYF. The DNA for the CDR3 is TGTGCCAGCAGCTCGACAGTCACTCAGTACTTC. Drawing the rest from reference TRBV7-9 and TRBJ2-4, the complete variable domain is DTGVSQNPRHKITKRGQNVTFRCDPISEHNRLYWYRQTLGQGPEFLTYFQNEAQLEKSRLLSDRFSAERPKGSFSTLEIQRTEQGDSAMYLCASSSTVTQYFGAGTRLSVL.